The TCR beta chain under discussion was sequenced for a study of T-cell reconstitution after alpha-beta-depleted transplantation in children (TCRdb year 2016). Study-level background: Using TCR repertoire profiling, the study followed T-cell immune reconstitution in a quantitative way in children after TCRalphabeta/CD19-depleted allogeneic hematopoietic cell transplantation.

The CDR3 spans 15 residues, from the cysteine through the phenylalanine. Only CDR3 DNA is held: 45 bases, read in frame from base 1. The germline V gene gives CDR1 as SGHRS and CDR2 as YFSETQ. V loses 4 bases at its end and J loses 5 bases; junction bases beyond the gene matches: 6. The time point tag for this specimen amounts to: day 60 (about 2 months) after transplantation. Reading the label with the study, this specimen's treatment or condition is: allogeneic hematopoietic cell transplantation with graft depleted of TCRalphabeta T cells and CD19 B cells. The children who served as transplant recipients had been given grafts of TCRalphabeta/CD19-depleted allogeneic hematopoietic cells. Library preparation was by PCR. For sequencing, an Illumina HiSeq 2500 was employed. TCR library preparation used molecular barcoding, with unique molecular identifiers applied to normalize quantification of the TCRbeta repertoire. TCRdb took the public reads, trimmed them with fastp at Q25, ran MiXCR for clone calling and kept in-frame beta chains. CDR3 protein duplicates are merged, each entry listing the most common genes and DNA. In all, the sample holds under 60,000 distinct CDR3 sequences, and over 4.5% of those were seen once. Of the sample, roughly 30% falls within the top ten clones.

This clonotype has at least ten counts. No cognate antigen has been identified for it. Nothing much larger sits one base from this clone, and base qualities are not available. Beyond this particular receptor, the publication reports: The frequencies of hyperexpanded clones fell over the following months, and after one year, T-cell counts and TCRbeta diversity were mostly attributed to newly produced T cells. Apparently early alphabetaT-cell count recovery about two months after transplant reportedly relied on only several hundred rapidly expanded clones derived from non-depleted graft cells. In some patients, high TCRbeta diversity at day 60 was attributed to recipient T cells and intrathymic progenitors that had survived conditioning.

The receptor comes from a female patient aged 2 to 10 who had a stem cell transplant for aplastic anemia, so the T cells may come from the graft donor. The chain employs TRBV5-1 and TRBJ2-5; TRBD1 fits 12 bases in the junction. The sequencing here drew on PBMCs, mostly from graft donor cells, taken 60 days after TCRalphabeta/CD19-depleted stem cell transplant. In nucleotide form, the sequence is TGCGCCAGCAGCCCGGGACAGGGGGCGCGGGAGACCCAGTACTTC. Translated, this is CASSPGQGARETQYF.